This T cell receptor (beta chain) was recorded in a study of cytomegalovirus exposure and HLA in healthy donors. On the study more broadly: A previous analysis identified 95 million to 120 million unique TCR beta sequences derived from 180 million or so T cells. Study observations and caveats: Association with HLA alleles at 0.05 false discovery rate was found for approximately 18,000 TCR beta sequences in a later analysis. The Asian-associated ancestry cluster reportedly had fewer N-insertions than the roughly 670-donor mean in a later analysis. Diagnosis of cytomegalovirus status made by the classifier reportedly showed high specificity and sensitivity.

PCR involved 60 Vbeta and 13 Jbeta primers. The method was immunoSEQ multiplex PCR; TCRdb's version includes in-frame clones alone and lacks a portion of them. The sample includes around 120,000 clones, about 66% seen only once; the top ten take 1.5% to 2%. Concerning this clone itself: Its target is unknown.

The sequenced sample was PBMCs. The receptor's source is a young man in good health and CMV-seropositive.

CDR3 coding DNA: TGTGCCAGCAGTTACCGGGGTAGTGGTCAGCCCCAGCATTTT. As protein: CASSYRGSGQPQHF. The rearrangement links TRBV6-5 to TRBJ1-5; the D is unclear. Germline V lookup: CDR1 MNHEY, CDR2 SVGAGI. The CDR3 contains 14 residues. Trimming took 2 bases from V and 6 from J, leaving 11 bases between them.